The T cell receptor beta chain under discussion was sequenced for a study of OX40 agonist ivuxolimab in advanced cancers. Produced via immunoSEQ multiplex PCR; TCRdb's table is partial and in-frame only. This sample carries about 68,000 clones, approximately 87% of them seen once, and the ten largest clones take roughly 0.74%. The sequence came from an adult with an advanced solid tumor such as melanoma, head and neck, liver or kidney cancer. Material: CD4+ or CD8+ T cells sorted from blood, obtained in a trial of the OX40 agonist ivuxolimab.

CDR3 loop: CATSEGISGNTIYF. The CDR3 DNA reads as TGTGCCACCTCGGAAGGGATCTCTGGAAACACCATATATTTT. The chain has TRBV10-3 and TRBJ1-3; D unclear. V was trimmed by 10 bases and J by 0 bases, leaving 13 bases between them. This CDR3 has 14 residues. Germline CDR1 reads ENHRY; CDR2 reads SYGVKD.